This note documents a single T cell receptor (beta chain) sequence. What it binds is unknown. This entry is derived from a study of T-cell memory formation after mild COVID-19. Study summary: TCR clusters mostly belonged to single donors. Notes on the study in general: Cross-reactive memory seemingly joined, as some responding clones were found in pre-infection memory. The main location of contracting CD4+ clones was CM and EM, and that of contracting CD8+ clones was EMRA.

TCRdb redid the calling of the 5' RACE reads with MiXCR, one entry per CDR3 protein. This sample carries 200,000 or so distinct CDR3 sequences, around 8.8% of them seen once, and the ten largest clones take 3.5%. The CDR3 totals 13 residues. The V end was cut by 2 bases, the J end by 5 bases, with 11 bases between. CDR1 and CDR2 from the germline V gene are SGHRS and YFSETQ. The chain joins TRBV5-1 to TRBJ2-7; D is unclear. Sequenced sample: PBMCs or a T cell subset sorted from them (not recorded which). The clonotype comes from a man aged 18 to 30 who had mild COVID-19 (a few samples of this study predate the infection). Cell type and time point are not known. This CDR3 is CASSLPLCNEQYV. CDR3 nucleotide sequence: TGCGCCAGCAGCTTACCCCTATGTAACGAGCAGTACGTC.